What follows is one T cell receptor (beta chain) and its context. Its antigen is as yet unknown. The source of the sample is a study of shared clonotypes between healthy human individuals. Every subset had its genomic DNA shared out evenly among several immunoSEQ plates. The assay was immunoSEQ multiplex PCR, and TCRdb's table has in-frame clones only and misses some. The top ten clones hold 20% to 25% of a sample with about 110,000 clones, approximately 70% of them seen once. After removal of 3 bases from V and 4 bases from J, the junction contained 6 bases not matched to a gene. The CDR3 is 15 residues long. Germline V gene data show CDR1 as MGHRA and CDR2 as YSYEKL. Findings of the study overall: Generation probability values for non-shared clonotypes were lower than those for clonotypes shared by all four donors.

All donors were Caucasian adults living in Nashville, Tennessee. Input material: memory CD8+ T cells sorted from blood. Subset defined: CD45RO+ cells pooled with CCR7-negative TemRA cells. The chain recombines TRBV4-1 with TRBJ1-2, with 9 nucleotides matching TRBD1. This receptor was taken from a woman in her 30s in good health. The CDR3 protein is CASSQSDRGGYGYTF. In DNA form, the CDR3 reads TGCGCCAGCAGCCAGTCGGACAGGGGTGGCTATGGCTACACCTTC.